This is a list of T cell receptor beta chains from one sample in a study of spatial heterogeneity in lung cancer. MiXCR was run by TCRdb on the 5' RACE reads, yielding one entry per CDR3 protein. The sample holds more than 75,000 distinct CDR3 sequences; less than 20% are singletons and the top ten take just over 20%. The source material was PBMCs, sampled at follow-up. The receptors stem from a male donor with early-stage non-small cell lung cancer. The CDR3 runs from the conserved cysteine through the conserved F or W. D genes are given only for firm matches. Size tells how often a clone was seen (once, few, many) or the class of an expanded clone, and some rows leave it out.

D gene: .
V gene: TRBV27
J gene: TRBJ1-2
clone size: .
CDR3 protein: CASSLGTSGSYTF
CDR3 DNA: TGTGCCAGCAGTTTAGGAACTTCAGGGAGCTACACCTTC

D gene: .
V gene: TRBV20-1
J gene: TRBJ2-5
clone size: few
CDR3 protein: CSAIDKTETQYF
CDR3 DNA: TGCAGTGCTATCGACAAGACAGAGACCCAGTACTTC

D gene: .
V gene: TRBV29-1
J gene: TRBJ2-6
clone size: few
CDR3 protein: CSVYDSGANVLTF
CDR3 DNA: TGCAGCGTTTACGACTCTGGGGCCAACGTCCTGACTTTC

D gene: .
V gene: TRBV20-1
J gene: TRBJ2-4
clone size: few
CDR3 protein: CSARDYGGGNIQYF
CDR3 DNA: TGCAGTGCTAGAGATTACGGTGGAGGAAACATTCAGTACTTC

D gene: .
V gene: TRBV3-1
J gene: TRBJ2-5
clone size: .
CDR3 protein: CASSPKDGGTQYF
CDR3 DNA: TGTGCCAGCAGCCCAAAAGATGGGGGGACCCAGTACTTC

D gene: TRBD1
V gene: TRBV10-1
J gene: TRBJ2-2
clone size: few
CDR3 protein: CASRPDRFTGELFF
CDR3 DNA: TGCGCCAGCAGACCGGACAGGTTCACCGGGGAGCTGTTTTTT

D gene: .
V gene: TRBV6-5
J gene: TRBJ2-6
clone size: many
CDR3 protein: CASGPRVSGANVLTF
CDR3 DNA: TGTGCCAGCGGTCCCCGGGTCTCTGGGGCCAACGTCCTGACTTTC

D gene: .
V gene: TRBV5-1
J gene: TRBJ1-1
clone size: .
CDR3 protein: CASSAGTQHTEAFF
CDR3 DNA: TGCGCCAGCAGCGCCGGGACACAGCACACTGAAGCTTTCTTT

D gene: .
V gene: TRBV10-2
J gene: TRBJ2-6
clone size: .
CDR3 protein: CASSESKQVSGANVLTF
CDR3 DNA: TGCGCCAGCAGTGAGTCAAAGCAAGTCTCTGGGGCCAACGTCCTGACTTTC

D gene: .
V gene: TRBV6-6
J gene: TRBJ2-3
clone size: .
CDR3 protein: CASSSPLARDTDTQYF
CDR3 DNA: TGTGCCAGCAGTTCGCCTCTAGCGCGGGACACAGATACGCAGTATTTT

D gene: .
V gene: TRBV12-5
J gene: TRBJ2-5
clone size: .
CDR3 protein: CASGLGETQYF
CDR3 DNA: TGTGCTAGTGGCTTGGGAGAGACCCAGTACTTC

D gene: .
V gene: TRBV7-9
J gene: TRBJ1-3
clone size: few
CDR3 protein: CASSLLASTGNTIYF
CDR3 DNA: TGTGCCAGCAGCTTATTGGCCAGTACTGGAAACACCATATATTTT

D gene: .
V gene: TRBV5-1
J gene: TRBJ2-6
clone size: few
CDR3 protein: CASSLTGEAGANVLTF
CDR3 DNA: TGCGCCAGCAGCTTGACAGGAGAGGCCGGGGCCAACGTCCTGACTTTC

D gene: .
V gene: TRBV6-5
J gene: TRBJ2-2
clone size: .
CDR3 protein: CASSYWDQAGELFF
CDR3 DNA: TGTGCCAGCAGTTACTGGGACCAAGCCGGGGAGCTGTTTTTT

D gene: .
V gene: TRBV7-9
J gene: TRBJ2-3
clone size: .
CDR3 protein: CASSLGADTQYF
CDR3 DNA: TGTGCCAGCAGCTTAGGTGCAGATACGCAGTATTTT

D gene: TRBD1
V gene: TRBV29-1
J gene: TRBJ2-2
clone size: few
CDR3 protein: CSGRAGTGLGGTGELFF
CDR3 DNA: TGCAGCGGAAGGGCCGGGACAGGGCTGGGAGGCACCGGGGAGCTGTTTTTT

D gene: .
V gene: TRBV24-1
J gene: TRBJ2-3
clone size: few
CDR3 protein: CATSDRVTDTQYF
CDR3 DNA: TGTGCCACCAGTGATAGGGTCACAGATACGCAGTATTTT

D gene: TRBD2
V gene: TRBV6-5
J gene: TRBJ2-3
clone size: many
CDR3 protein: CASRAASGVVDTQYF
CDR3 DNA: TGTGCCAGCAGAGCCGCTAGCGGAGTGGTAGATACGCAGTATTTT

D gene: TRBD1
V gene: TRBV4-3
J gene: TRBJ2-3
clone size: medium-sized
CDR3 protein: CASSQGTGPDTQYF
CDR3 DNA: TGCGCCAGCAGCCAAGGGACAGGGCCAGATACGCAGTATTTT

D gene: .
V gene: TRBV19
J gene: TRBJ1-1
clone size: .
CDR3 protein: CASSAVTTRNTEAFF
CDR3 DNA: TGTGCCAGTAGCGCAGTTACAACAAGGAACACTGAAGCTTTCTTT

D gene: .
V gene: TRBV7-3
J gene: TRBJ2-6
clone size: few
CDR3 protein: CASSLTRAGANVLTF
CDR3 DNA: TGTGCCAGCAGCTTAACCAGGGCAGGGGCCAACGTCCTGACTTTC

D gene: .
V gene: TRBV25-1
J gene: TRBJ1-2
clone size: .
CDR3 protein: CASSEWGQTYGYTF
CDR3 DNA: TGTGCCAGCAGTGAATGGGGACAAACTTATGGCTACACCTTC

D gene: .
V gene: TRBV7-9
J gene: TRBJ2-1
clone size: few
CDR3 protein: CASSLSDGGNEQFF
CDR3 DNA: TGTGCCAGCAGCTTATCGGACGGAGGCAATGAGCAGTTCTTC

D gene: TRBD2
V gene: TRBV20-1
J gene: TRBJ2-3
clone size: few
CDR3 protein: CSARGLDGAGADTQYF
CDR3 DNA: TGCAGTGCTAGAGGTCTAGACGGGGCGGGAGCAGATACGCAGTATTTT

D gene: .
V gene: TRBV5-1
J gene: TRBJ1-1
clone size: few
CDR3 protein: CASSTDGRKNTEAFF
CDR3 DNA: TGCGCCAGCAGCACAGACGGGAGGAAGAACACTGAAGCTTTCTTT

D gene: .
V gene: TRBV20-1
J gene: TRBJ2-7
clone size: few
CDR3 protein: CSAWIGNEQYF
CDR3 DNA: TGCAGTGCTTGGATAGGCAACGAGCAGTACTTC

D gene: TRBD1
V gene: TRBV20-1
J gene: TRBJ2-3
clone size: many
CDR3 protein: CSAWDSSTDTQYF
CDR3 DNA: TGCAGTGCTTGGGACAGTAGCACAGATACGCAGTATTTT

D gene: TRBD2
V gene: TRBV20-1
J gene: TRBJ2-1
clone size: .
CDR3 protein: CSAKLSGRADVSYNEQFF
CDR3 DNA: TGCAGTGCTAAACTTAGCGGGAGGGCCGATGTCTCCTACAATGAGCAGTTCTTC

D gene: TRBD2
V gene: TRBV5-4
J gene: TRBJ2-5
clone size: .
CDR3 protein: CASSSATSSRETQYF
CDR3 DNA: TGTGCCAGCAGCTCAGCGACTAGCAGCCGAGAGACCCAGTACTTC

D gene: .
V gene: TRBV6-2/TRBV6-3
J gene: TRBJ2-1
clone size: .
CDR3 protein: CASNNRAGEQFF
CDR3 DNA: TGTGCCAGCAATAACAGGGCTGGTGAGCAGTTCTTC

D gene: .
V gene: TRBV11-2
J gene: TRBJ1-2
clone size: .
CDR3 protein: CASSLSVSGYTF
CDR3 DNA: TGTGCCAGCAGCTTATCCGTTAGCGGCTACACCTTC

D gene: .
V gene: TRBV5-1
J gene: TRBJ2-5
clone size: .
CDR3 protein: CASSLAHGETQYF
CDR3 DNA: TGCGCCAGCAGCTTGGCACACGGAGAGACCCAGTACTTC

D gene: .
V gene: TRBV18
J gene: TRBJ1-5
clone size: .
CDR3 protein: CASSKGLNDQPQHF
CDR3 DNA: TGTGCCAGCTCCAAGGGACTGAACGATCAGCCCCAGCATTTT

D gene: TRBD1
V gene: TRBV7-2
J gene: TRBJ1-1
clone size: few
CDR3 protein: CASSLTGAATEAFF
CDR3 DNA: TGTGCCAGCAGCTTAACAGGGGCCGCCACTGAAGCTTTCTTT

D gene: .
V gene: TRBV25-1
J gene: TRBJ2-7
clone size: .
CDR3 protein: CASSDGPLYEQYF
CDR3 DNA: TGTGCCAGCAGTGACGGGCCCCTTTACGAGCAGTACTTC

D gene: TRBD2
V gene: TRBV20-1
J gene: TRBJ2-1
clone size: .
CDR3 protein: CSAKNAGTTNNEQFF
CDR3 DNA: TGCAGTGCTAAAAACGCCGGGACTACTAACAATGAGCAGTTCTTC

D gene: TRBD2
V gene: TRBV4-3
J gene: TRBJ2-5
clone size: many
CDR3 protein: CASSLVAGGLEETQYF
CDR3 DNA: TGCGCCAGCAGCCTAGTCGCGGGGGGGCTCGAGGAGACCCAGTACTTC

D gene: .
V gene: TRBV20-1
J gene: TRBJ2-1
clone size: .
CDR3 protein: CSIPGLFGNEQFF
CDR3 DNA: TGCAGTATCCCGGGACTTTTTGGCAATGAGCAGTTCTTC

D gene: .
V gene: TRBV20-1
J gene: TRBJ2-5
clone size: few
CDR3 protein: CSAGRDNQETQYF
CDR3 DNA: TGCAGTGCTGGCCGGGACAACCAAGAGACCCAGTACTTC

D gene: .
V gene: TRBV30
J gene: TRBJ1-6
clone size: .
CDR3 protein: CAWSLGQTYSPLHF
CDR3 DNA: TGTGCCTGGAGTCTTGGACAGACATATTCACCCCTCCACTTT

D gene: .
V gene: TRBV2
J gene: TRBJ2-1
clone size: once
CDR3 protein: CASSVQEYNEQFF
CDR3 DNA: TGTGCCAGCAGCGTACAGGAGTACAATGAGCAGTTCTTC

D gene: .
V gene: TRBV7-9
J gene: TRBJ2-1
clone size: few
CDR3 protein: CASSPERVGEQFF
CDR3 DNA: TGTGCCAGCAGCCCGGAGAGGGTCGGTGAGCAGTTCTTC

D gene: .
V gene: TRBV20-1
J gene: TRBJ1-6
clone size: .
CDR3 protein: CSAQRTINSPLHF
CDR3 DNA: TGCAGTGCCCAAAGGACGATAAATTCACCCCTCCACTTT

D gene: .
V gene: TRBV28
J gene: TRBJ1-1
clone size: .
CDR3 protein: CASRRDAGTEAFF
CDR3 DNA: TGTGCCAGCAGACGAGATGCGGGCACTGAAGCTTTCTTT

D gene: TRBD1
V gene: TRBV24-1
J gene: TRBJ2-3
clone size: .
CDR3 protein: CATSPWTGDTDTQYF
CDR3 DNA: TGTGCCACCAGTCCGTGGACAGGGGACACAGATACGCAGTATTTT

D gene: TRBD2
V gene: TRBV20-1
J gene: TRBJ2-1
clone size: few
CDR3 protein: CSARDGRSGRAIGEQFF
CDR3 DNA: TGCAGTGCTAGAGATGGAAGAAGCGGGAGGGCCATTGGTGAGCAGTTCTTC

D gene: .
V gene: TRBV6-5
J gene: TRBJ1-2
clone size: .
CDR3 protein: CASSQGLPGNYGYTF
CDR3 DNA: TGTGCCAGCAGCCAGGGCCTTCCAGGGAACTATGGCTACACCTTC

D gene: TRBD2
V gene: TRBV11-2
J gene: TRBJ2-2
clone size: few
CDR3 protein: CASSRTSGGAGLVGELFF
CDR3 DNA: TGTGCCAGCAGTCGGACCAGCGGGGGGGCCGGTCTGGTCGGGGAGCTGTTTTTT

D gene: TRBD1
V gene: TRBV20-1
J gene: TRBJ2-5
clone size: .
CDR3 protein: CSTQGVEETQYF
CDR3 DNA: TGCAGTACACAGGGGGTGGAAGAGACCCAGTACTTC

D gene: .
V gene: TRBV28
J gene: TRBJ2-1
clone size: .
CDR3 protein: CASSSGTAGSYNEQFF
CDR3 DNA: TGTGCCAGCAGTTCCGGGACTGCAGGCTCCTACAATGAGCAGTTCTTC

D gene: TRBD1
V gene: TRBV28
J gene: TRBJ1-2
clone size: few
CDR3 protein: CASGQVYGYTF
CDR3 DNA: TGTGCCAGCGGACAGGTCTATGGCTACACCTTC

D gene: .
V gene: TRBV12-5
J gene: TRBJ2-1
clone size: .
CDR3 protein: CASGLPTRRDTRNEQFF
CDR3 DNA: TGTGCTAGTGGCCTCCCGACTCGCCGGGACACGAGGAATGAGCAGTTCTTC

D gene: TRBD2
V gene: TRBV7-9
J gene: TRBJ2-5
clone size: .
CDR3 protein: CASSSSSGQETQYF
CDR3 DNA: TGTGCCAGCAGCTCCTCTAGCGGCCAAGAGACCCAGTACTTC

D gene: TRBD1
V gene: TRBV6-2/TRBV6-3
J gene: TRBJ2-5
clone size: .
CDR3 protein: CASRRAGTGGETQYF
CDR3 DNA: TGTGCCAGCAGGCGTGCCGGGACAGGGGGAGAGACCCAGTACTTC

D gene: .
V gene: TRBV12-3/TRBV12-4
J gene: TRBJ1-3
clone size: .
CDR3 protein: CAVRRSGTSGNTIYF
CDR3 DNA: TGTGCCGTGCGTCGGTCAGGAACCTCTGGAAACACCATATATTTT

D gene: .
V gene: TRBV29-1
J gene: TRBJ1-2
clone size: .
CDR3 protein: CSVPPQGPTGYTF
CDR3 DNA: TGCAGCGTTCCTCCCCAGGGTCCGACTGGCTACACCTTC

D gene: TRBD2
V gene: TRBV2
J gene: TRBJ2-2
clone size: .
CDR3 protein: CASRGLAGAGELFF
CDR3 DNA: TGTGCCAGCAGGGGACTAGCGGGAGCCGGGGAGCTGTTTTTT

D gene: .
V gene: TRBV7-2
J gene: TRBJ1-1
clone size: many
CDR3 protein: CASSSRQFNEAFF
CDR3 DNA: TGTGCCAGCAGCTCTCGACAGTTCAATGAAGCTTTCTTT

D gene: .
V gene: TRBV5-1
J gene: TRBJ2-7
clone size: few
CDR3 protein: CASSTTSGPSSYEQYF
CDR3 DNA: TGCGCCAGCAGCACCACCTCCGGCCCCAGCTCCTACGAGCAGTACTTC

D gene: .
V gene: TRBV5-1
J gene: TRBJ2-3
clone size: few
CDR3 protein: CASSLGQGPSTDTQYF
CDR3 DNA: TGCGCCAGCAGCTTGGGGCAGGGACCAAGCACAGATACGCAGTATTTT